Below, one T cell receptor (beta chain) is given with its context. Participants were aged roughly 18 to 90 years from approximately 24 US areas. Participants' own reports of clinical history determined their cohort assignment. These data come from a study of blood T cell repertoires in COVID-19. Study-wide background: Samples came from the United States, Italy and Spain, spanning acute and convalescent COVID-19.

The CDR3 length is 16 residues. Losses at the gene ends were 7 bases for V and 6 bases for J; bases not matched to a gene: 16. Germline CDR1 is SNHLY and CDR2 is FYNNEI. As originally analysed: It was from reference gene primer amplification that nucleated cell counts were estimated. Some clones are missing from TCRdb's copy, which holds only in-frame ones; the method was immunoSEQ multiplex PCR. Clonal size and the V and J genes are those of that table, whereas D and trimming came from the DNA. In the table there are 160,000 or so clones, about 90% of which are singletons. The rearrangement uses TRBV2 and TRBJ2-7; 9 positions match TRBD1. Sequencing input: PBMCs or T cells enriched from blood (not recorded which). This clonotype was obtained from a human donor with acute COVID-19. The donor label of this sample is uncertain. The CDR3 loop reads CASITVPRDRASEQYF. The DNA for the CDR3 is TGTGCCAGCATAACAGTACCCCGGGACAGGGCATCCGAGCAGTACTTC. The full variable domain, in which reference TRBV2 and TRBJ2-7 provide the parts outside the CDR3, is EPEVTQTPSHQVTQMGQEVILRCVPISNHLYFYWYRQILGQKVEFLVSFYNNEISEKSEIFDDQFSVERPDGSNFTLKIRSTKLEDSAMYFCASITVPRDRASEQYFGPGTRLTVT.